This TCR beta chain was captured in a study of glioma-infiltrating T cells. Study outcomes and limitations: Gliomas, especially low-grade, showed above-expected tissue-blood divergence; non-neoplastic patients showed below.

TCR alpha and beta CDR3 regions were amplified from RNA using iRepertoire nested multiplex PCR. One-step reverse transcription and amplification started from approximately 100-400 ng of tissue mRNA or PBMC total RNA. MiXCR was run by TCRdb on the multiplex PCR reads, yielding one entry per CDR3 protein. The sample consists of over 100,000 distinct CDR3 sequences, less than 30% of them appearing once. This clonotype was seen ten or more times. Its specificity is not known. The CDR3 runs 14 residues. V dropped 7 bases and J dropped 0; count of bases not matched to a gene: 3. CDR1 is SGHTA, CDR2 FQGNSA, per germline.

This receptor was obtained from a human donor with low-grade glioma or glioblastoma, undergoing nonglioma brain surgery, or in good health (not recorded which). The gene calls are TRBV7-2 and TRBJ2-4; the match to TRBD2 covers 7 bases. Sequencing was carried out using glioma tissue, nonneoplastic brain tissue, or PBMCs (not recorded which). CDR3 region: CASKGGLAKNIQYF. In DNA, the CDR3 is TGTGCCAGCAAGGGAGGGCTAGCCAAAAACATTCAGTACTTC.